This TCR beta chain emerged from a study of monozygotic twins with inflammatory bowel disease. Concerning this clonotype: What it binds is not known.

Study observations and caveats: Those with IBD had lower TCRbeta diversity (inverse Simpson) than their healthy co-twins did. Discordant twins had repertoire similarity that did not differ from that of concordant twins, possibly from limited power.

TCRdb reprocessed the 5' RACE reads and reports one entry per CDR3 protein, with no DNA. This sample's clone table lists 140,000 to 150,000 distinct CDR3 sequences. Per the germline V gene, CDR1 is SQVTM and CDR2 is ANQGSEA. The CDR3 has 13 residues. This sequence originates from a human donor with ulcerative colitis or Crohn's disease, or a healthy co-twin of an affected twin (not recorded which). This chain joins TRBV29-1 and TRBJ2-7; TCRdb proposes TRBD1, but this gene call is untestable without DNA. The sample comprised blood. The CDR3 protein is CSVGQGGSYEQYF.